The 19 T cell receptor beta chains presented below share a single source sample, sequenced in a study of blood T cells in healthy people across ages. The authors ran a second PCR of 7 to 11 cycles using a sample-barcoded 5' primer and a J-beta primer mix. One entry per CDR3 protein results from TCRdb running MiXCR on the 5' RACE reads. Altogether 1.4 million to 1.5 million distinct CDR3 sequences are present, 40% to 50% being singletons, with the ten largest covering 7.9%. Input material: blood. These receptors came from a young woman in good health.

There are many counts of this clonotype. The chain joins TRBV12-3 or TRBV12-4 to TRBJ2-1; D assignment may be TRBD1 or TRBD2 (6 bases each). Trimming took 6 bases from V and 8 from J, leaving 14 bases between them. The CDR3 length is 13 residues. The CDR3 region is CASRLWGAHEQFF. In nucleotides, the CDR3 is TGTGCCAGCAGACTATGGGGGGCCCATGAGCAGTTCTTC.

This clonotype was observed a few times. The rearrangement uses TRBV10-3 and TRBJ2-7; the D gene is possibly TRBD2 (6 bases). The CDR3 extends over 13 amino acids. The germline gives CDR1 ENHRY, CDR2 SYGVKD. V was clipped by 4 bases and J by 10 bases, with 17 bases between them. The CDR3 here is CAISAGLPGDQYF. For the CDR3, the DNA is TGTGCCATCAGTGCGGGACTCCCAGGAGACCAGTACTTC.

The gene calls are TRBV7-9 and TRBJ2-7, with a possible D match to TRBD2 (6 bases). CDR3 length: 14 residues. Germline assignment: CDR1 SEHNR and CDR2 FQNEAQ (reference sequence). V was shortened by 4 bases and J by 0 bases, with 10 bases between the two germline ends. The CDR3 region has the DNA TGTGCCAGCAGCTGGGGGACTTACTCCTACGAGCAGTACTTC. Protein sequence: CASSWGTYSYEQYF.

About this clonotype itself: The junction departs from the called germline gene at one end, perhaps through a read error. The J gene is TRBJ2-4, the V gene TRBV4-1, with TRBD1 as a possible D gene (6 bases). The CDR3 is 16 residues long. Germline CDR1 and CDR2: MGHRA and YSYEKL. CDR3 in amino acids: CTSSQEWGLAKNIQYF. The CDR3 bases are TGCACCAGCAGCCAAGAATGGGGGCTAGCCAAAAACATTCAGTACTTC.

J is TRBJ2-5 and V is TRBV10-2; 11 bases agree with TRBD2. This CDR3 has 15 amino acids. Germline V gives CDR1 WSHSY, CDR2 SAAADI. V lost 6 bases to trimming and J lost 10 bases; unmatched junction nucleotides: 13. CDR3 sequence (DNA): TGCGCCAGCAGGGAGACTAGCGGGACCGTAGGGGGCCAGTACTTC. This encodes CASRETSGTVGGQYF.

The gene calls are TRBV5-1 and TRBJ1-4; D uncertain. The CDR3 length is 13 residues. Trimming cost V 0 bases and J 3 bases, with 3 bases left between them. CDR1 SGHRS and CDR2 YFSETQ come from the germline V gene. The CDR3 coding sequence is TGCGCCAGCAGCTTGGAGGCTAATGAAAAACTGTTTTTT. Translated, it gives CASSLEANEKLFF.

Here the CDR3 reads CASSPGWASYNEQFF. The CDR3 DNA reads TGTGCCAGCAGCCCCGGGTGGGCCTCCTACAATGAGCAGTTCTTC. The gene calls are TRBV3-1 and TRBJ2-1; D gene ambiguous. The CDR3 has 15 residues. Germline values: CDR1 LGHDT, CDR2 YNNKEL (reference sequence). Trimming cost V 4 bases and J 0 bases, with 10 bases left between them.

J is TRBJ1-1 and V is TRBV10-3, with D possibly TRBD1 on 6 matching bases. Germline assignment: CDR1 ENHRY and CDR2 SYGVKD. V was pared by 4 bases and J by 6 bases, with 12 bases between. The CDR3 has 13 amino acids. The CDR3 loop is CAISGGGLAEAFF. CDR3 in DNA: TGTGCCATCAGTGGAGGGGGTTTGGCTGAAGCTTTCTTT.

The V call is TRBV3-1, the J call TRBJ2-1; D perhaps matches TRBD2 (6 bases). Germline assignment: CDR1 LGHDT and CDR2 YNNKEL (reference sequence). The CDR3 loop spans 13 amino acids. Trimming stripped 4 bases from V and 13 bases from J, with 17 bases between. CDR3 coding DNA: TGTGCCAGCAGCCCCCCGGGGGAAGAGACCCAGTTCTTC. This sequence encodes CASSPPGEETQFF.

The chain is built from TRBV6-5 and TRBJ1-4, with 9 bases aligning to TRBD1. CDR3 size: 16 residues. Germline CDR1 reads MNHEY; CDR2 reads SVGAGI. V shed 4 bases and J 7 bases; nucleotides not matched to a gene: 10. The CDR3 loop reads CASSFRIGTGSEKLFF. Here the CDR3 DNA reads TGTGCCAGCAGTTTCCGCATTGGGACAGGGTCTGAAAAACTGTTTTTT.

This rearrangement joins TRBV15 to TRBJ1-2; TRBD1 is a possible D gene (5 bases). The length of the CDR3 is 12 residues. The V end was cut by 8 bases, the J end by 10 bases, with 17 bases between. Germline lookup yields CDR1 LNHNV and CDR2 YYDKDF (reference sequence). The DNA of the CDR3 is TGTGCCACCTCCTCGGCGCGGGACGTCTACACCTTC. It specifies CATSSARDVYTF.

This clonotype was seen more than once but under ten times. CDR3 nucleotides: TGTGCCAGCAGTGAGGATTTGACAGAGAATGGCTACACCTTC. As protein: CASSEDLTENGYTF. The V and J genes are TRBV2 and TRBJ1-2; D is possibly TRBD1 (5 bases). V shed 3 bases and J shed 6 bases, with 14 bases lying between them. This CDR3 region has 14 residues. Germline CDR1 is SNHLY and CDR2 is FYNNEI.

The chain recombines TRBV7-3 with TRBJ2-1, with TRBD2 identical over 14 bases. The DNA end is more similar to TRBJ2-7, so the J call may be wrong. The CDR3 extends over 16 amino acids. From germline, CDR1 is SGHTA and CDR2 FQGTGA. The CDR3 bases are TGTGCCAGCAGCTCTTCGGGACTAGCGGGGGACAATGAGCAGTACTTC. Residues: CASSSSGLAGDNEQYF.

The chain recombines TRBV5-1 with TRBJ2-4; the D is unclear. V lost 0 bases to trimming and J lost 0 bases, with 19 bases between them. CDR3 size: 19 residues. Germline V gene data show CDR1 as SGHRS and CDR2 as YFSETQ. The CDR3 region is CASSLGWQMQAVAKNIQYF. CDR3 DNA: TGCGCCAGCAGCTTGGGGTGGCAGATGCAGGCCGTAGCCAAAAACATTCAGTACTTC.

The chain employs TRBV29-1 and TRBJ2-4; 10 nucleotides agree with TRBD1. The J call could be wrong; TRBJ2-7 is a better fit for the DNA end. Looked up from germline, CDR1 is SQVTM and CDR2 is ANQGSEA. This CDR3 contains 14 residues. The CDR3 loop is CSVTSGTGAYEQYF. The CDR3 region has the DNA TGCAGCGTTACCTCCGGGACAGGGGCCTACGAGCAGTACTTC.

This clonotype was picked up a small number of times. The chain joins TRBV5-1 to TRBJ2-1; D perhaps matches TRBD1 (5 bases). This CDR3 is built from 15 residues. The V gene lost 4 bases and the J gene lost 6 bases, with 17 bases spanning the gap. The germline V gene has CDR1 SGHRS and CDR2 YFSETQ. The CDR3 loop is CASSPGFGQGNEQFF. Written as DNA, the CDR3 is TGCGCCAGCAGCCCTGGGTTTGGGCAGGGCAATGAGCAGTTCTTC.

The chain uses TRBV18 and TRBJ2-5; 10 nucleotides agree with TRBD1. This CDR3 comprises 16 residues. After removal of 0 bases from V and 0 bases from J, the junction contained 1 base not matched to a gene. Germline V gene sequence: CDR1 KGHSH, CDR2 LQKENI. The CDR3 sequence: CASSPPGQGNQETQYF. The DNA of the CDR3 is TGTGCCAGCTCACCACCGGGACAGGGGAACCAAGAGACCCAGTACTTC.

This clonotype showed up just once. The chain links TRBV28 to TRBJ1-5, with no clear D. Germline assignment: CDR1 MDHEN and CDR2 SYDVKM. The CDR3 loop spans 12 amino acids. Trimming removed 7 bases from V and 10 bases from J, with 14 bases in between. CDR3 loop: CASKRESRPQHF. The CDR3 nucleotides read TGTGCCAGCAAGCGAGAAAGCCGTCCCCAGCATTTT.

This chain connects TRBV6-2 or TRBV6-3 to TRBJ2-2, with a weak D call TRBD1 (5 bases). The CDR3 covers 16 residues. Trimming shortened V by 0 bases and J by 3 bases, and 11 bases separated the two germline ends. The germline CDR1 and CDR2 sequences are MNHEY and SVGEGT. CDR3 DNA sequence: TGTGCCAGCAGTTACTCGACGCAGGGCTACACCGGGGAGCTGTTTTTT. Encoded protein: CASSYSTQGYTGELFF.